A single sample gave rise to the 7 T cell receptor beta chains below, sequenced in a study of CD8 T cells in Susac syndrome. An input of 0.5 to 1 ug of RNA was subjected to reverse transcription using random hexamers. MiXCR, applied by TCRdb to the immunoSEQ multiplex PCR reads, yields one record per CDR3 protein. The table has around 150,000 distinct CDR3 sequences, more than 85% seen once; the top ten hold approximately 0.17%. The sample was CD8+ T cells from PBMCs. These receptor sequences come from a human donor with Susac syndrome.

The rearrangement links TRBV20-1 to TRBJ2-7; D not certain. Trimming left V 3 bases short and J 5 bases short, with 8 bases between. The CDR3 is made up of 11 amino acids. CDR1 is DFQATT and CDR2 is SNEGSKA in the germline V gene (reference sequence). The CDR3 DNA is TGCAGTGCTAGCAAGGAAAACGAGCAGTACTTC. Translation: CSASKENEQYF.

DNA of the CDR3: TGTGCCAGCAGCTCGGGACGGTCGGAGGAGTACTTC. Its protein product is CASSSGRSEEYF. The rearrangement joins TRBV27 to TRBJ2-7; TRBD1 or TRBD2 may be the D gene (5 bases each). CDR1 and CDR2 (germline): MNHEY, SMNVEV (reference sequence). CDR3 length equals 12 residues. V was pared by 6 bases and J by 11 bases, with 17 bases between.

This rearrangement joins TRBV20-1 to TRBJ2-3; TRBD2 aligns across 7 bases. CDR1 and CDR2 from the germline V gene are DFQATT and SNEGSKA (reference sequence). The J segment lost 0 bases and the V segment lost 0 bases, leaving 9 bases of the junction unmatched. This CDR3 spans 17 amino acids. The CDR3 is CSARDLEAGTSTDTQYF. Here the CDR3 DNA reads TGCAGTGCTAGAGATCTGGAAGCGGGAACAAGCACAGATACGCAGTATTTT.

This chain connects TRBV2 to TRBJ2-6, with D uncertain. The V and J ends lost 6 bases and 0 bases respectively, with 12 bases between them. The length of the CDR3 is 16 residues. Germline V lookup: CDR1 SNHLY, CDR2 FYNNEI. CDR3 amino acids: CASRLTSLSGANVLTF. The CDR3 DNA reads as TGTGCCAGCAGACTGACATCTCTCTCTGGGGCCAACGTCCTGACTTTC.

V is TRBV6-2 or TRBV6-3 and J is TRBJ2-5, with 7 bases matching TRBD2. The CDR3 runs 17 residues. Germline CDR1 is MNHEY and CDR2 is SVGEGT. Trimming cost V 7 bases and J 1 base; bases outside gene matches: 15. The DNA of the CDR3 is TGTGCCAGCATTGGGCCCACGCGGGAGAGGAGCCAAGAGACCCAGTACTTC. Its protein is CASIGPTRERSQETQYF.

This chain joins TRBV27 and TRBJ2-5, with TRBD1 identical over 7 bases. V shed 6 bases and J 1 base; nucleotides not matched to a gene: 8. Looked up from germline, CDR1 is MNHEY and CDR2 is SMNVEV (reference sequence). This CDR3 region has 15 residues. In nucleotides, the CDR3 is TGTGCCAGCAGCACAAGTAGGACAGGCCAAGAGACCCAGTACTTC. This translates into CASSTSRTGQETQYF.

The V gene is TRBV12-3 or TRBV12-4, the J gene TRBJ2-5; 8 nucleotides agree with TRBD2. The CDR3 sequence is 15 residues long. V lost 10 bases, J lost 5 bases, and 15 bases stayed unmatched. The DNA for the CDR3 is TGTGCCATATCCACAGCGGGAGCTGGGATTGAGACCCAGTACTTC. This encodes CAISTAGAGIETQYF.